This T cell receptor (beta chain) was observed in a study of T cells in localized non-small cell lung cancer. Study conclusions and caveats: Adjacent lung tissue had a median roughly 52 of the top 100 clones found in the tumor.

Concerning this clone itself: Its antigen is currently unknown.

The repertoire was sequenced with immunoSEQ multiplex PCR; TCRdb's copy has only in-frame clones and lacks some. Seen here are 40,000 or so clones, approximately 84% observed once, and the top ten hold 5.5% to 7%. Looked up from germline, CDR1 is SGHTA and CDR2 is FQGNSA. This CDR3 has 14 residues. V shed 4 bases, J shed 5 bases, and the junction held 5 bases outside the gene matches. This specimen consisted of peripheral blood, obtained before any cancer treatment. The chain couples TRBV7-2 to TRBJ2-1; 7 nucleotides match TRBD2. This TCR came from a man between 40 and 70 years old with stage I lung adenocarcinoma. CDR3: CASSSLAENNEQFF. The CDR3 nucleotides read TGTGCCAGCAGCTCGCTAGCGGAAAACAATGAGCAGTTCTTC.